The 25 T cell receptor beta chains in this list originate from one sample, sequenced in a study of human thymus T cells. Here immunoSEQ multiplex PCR was the method, and the copy in TCRdb shows in-frame clones only, minus some. Seen here are some 130,000 clones, 90% to 95% observed once, and the top ten hold roughly 0.024%. The source of the thymus tissue was resections taken during corrective heart surgery. The sequenced sample consisted of thymus tissue. The receptors originated from a boy in the first two years of life with a congenital heart defect but otherwise immunologically healthy.

This clone has a single count. The chain carries TRBV6-1 and TRBJ1-4, with D uncertain. Looked up from germline, CDR1 is MNHNS and CDR2 is SASEGT. Deletions cut 3 bases from V and 3 bases from J, with 8 bases between. The CDR3 spans 14 residues. This chain's CDR3 is CASSERRSNEKLFF. CDR3 coding DNA: TGTGCCAGCAGTGAGAGGAGATCTAATGAAAAACTGTTTTTT.

The rearrangement joins TRBV15 to TRBJ1-6; D unclear. The ends were cut back, 1 base at V and 10 bases at J, with 20 bases in the middle. The CDR3 extends over 17 amino acids. CDR1 and CDR2 from the germline V gene are LNHNV and YYDKDF (reference sequence). The CDR3 DNA follows: TGTGCCACCAGCAGAGTTCCCCACGACCCTAAGAGGTCACCCCTCCACTTT. This encodes CATSRVPHDPKRSPLHF. Combining the CDR3 with reference TRBV15 and TRBJ1-6 gives the whole variable domain DAMVIQNPRYQVTQFGKPVTLSCSQTLNHNVMYWYQQKSSQAPKLLFHYYDKDFNNEADTPDNFQSRRPNTSFCFLDIRSPGLGDTAMYLCATSRVPHDPKRSPLHFGNGTRLTVT.

V and J are TRBV4-3 and TRBJ1-5; 7 bases match TRBD1. The germline CDR1 and CDR2 sequences are LGHNA and YSLEER. V was clipped by 5 bases and J by 12 bases; unmatched bases: 16. The CDR3 is 15 amino acids. The CDR3 region has the DNA TGCGCCAGCAGCTATAATAAAACGACAGGGCACAGCCAGCATTTT. Translation: CASSYNKTTGHSQHF.

Note on this clone: The same CDR3 can be traced to other DNA sequences in this sample. The chain has TRBV4-1 and TRBJ2-7; D call uncertain. The CDR3 has 13 residues. Germline CDR1 and CDR2: MGHRA and YSYEKL. The V gene lost 0 bases and the J gene lost 2 bases, with 5 bases spanning the gap. The CDR3 nucleotides are TGCGCCAGCAGCCAAGACCGGCCCTACGAGCAGTACTTC. Translated, it gives CASSQDRPYEQYF.

CDR3 residues: CASSLLRGGSSYEQYF. The CDR3 coding sequence is TGTGCCAGCAGTTTATTGAGGGGGGGAAGCTCCTACGAGCAGTACTTC. V gene TRBV28 combines with J gene TRBJ2-7; the D gene is possibly TRBD2 (7 bases). V gave up 1 base and J gave up 0 bases, with 13 bases separating them. CDR3 length: 16 residues. Germline CDR1 MDHEN, CDR2 SYDVKM.

The chain has TRBV5-1 and TRBJ1-2; 7 nucleotides agree with TRBD1. V lost 0 bases, J lost 1 base, and 0 bases stayed unmatched. The CDR3 runs 14 residues. Germline V CDR1 and CDR2: SGHRS, YFSETQ. CDR3 nucleotides: TGCGCCAGCAGCTTGGGGGACAGTAACTATGGCTACACCTTC. This encodes CASSLGDSNYGYTF.

The genes are TRBV25-1 and TRBJ2-3; 8 nucleotides agree with TRBD1. V trimming: 6 bases; J trimming: 4 bases; junction bases outside the gene matches: 15. This CDR3 has 17 amino acids. Germline V gene sequence: CDR1 MGHDK, CDR2 SYGVNS. The CDR3 loop reads CASRLGTGHVSPDTQYF. Here the CDR3 DNA reads TGTGCCAGCAGGTTAGGGACAGGCCATGTGAGTCCAGATACGCAGTATTTT.

This sequence joins TRBV6-5 and TRBJ2-7; D uncertain. This CDR3 spans 13 amino acids. V lost 6 bases and J lost 0, with 9 bases in between. Germline V lookup: CDR1 MNHEY, CDR2 SVGAGI. This chain's CDR3 is CASSASNSYEQYF. The CDR3, as DNA: TGTGCCAGCAGCGCCAGCAACTCCTACGAGCAGTACTTC.

This rearrangement joins TRBV7-2 to TRBJ2-4; D uncertain. With 1 base removed from V and 0 bases from J, the gap between germline ends came to 13 bases. CDR3 length: 17 residues. Looked up from germline, CDR1 is SGHTA and CDR2 is FQGNSA. The CDR3 is CASSLELGSLAKNIQYF. Here the CDR3 DNA reads TGTGCCAGCAGCTTAGAGTTAGGCAGTTTAGCCAAAAACATTCAGTACTTC.

The J gene is TRBJ2-3, the V gene TRBV4-1; TRBD2 is a possible D gene (6 bases). CDR1 and CDR2 from the germline V gene are MGHRA and YSYEKL. Trimming cost V 0 bases and J 1 base, with 11 bases left between them. The CDR3 covers 16 residues. This CDR3 is CASSQDSPSGTDTQYF. Here the CDR3 DNA reads TGCGCCAGCAGCCAAGATTCCCCTAGCGGCACAGATACGCAGTATTTT.

The CDR3 here is CASSVASEDPSNEKLFF. CDR3 coding DNA: TGTGCCAGCAGCGTTGCGTCGGAGGACCCCTCTAATGAAAAACTGTTTTTT. The rearrangement joins TRBV9 to TRBJ1-4, with no clear D. The V gene lost 2 bases and the J gene lost 3 bases, with 17 bases spanning the gap. The CDR3 length is 17 residues. CDR1 and CDR2 (germline): SGDLS, YYNGEE.

This clone appeared once. This chain links TRBV6-7 with TRBJ1-1; 7 bases are shared with TRBD1. TRBV6-7 is identified as an open reading frame with a role that is uncertain. This CDR3 is built from 16 residues. The J segment lost 1 base and the V segment lost 0 bases, leaving 5 bases of the junction unmatched. The CDR3 DNA is TGTGCCAGCAGTTACTCTCGGCGGACAGGGAACACTGAAGCTTTCTTT. Amino acids: CASSYSRRTGNTEAFF.

This clone occurred once. The chain has TRBV7-2 and TRBJ2-7, with D unresolved. The CDR3 is 12 residues long. Trimming took off 3 bases at V and 1 base at J, with 4 bases between the two ends. Germline CDR1 and CDR2: SGHTA and FQGNSA. CDR3 sequence (DNA): TGTGCCAGCAGCTTTCCGTCCTACGAGCAGTACTTC. It specifies CASSFPSYEQYF.

The V gene is TRBV14, the J gene TRBJ1-2; D unclear. Germline V gene sequence: CDR1 SGHDN, CDR2 FVKESK. Trimming removed 3 bases from V and 3 bases from J, with 8 bases in between. The CDR3 runs 13 residues. The CDR3 loop reads CASSQRPYYGYTF. DNA of the CDR3: TGTGCCAGCAGCCAGCGGCCCTACTATGGCTACACCTTC.

The chain employs TRBV28 and TRBJ2-5, with TRBD2 matching 16 bases. CDR1 is MDHEN and CDR2 is SYDVKM in the germline V gene. With 5 bases clipped from V and 5 bases from J, the junction kept 17 bases outside the gene matches. The CDR3 consists of 20 residues. This CDR3 is CASSSNTGTSGGASAETQYF. CDR3 nucleotides: TGTGCCAGCAGTAGCAACACCGGGACTAGCGGGGGGGCGTCGGCGGAGACCCAGTACTTC.

The chain's CDR3 is CASSPYYRQGQPYWNTEAFF. The CDR3 region has the DNA TGTGCCAGCAGTCCGTATTACCGACAGGGGCAACCGTACTGGAACACTGAAGCTTTCTTT. The chain links TRBV27 to TRBJ1-1; 8 bases are a match to TRBD1. Germline V lookup: CDR1 MNHEY, CDR2 SMNVEV (reference sequence). V lost 5 bases and J lost 1; bases outside the gene matches: 21. The CDR3 is made up of 20 amino acids.

The V call is TRBV28, the J call TRBJ1-1, with D unclear. Trimming took 6 bases from V and 4 from J, leaving 6 bases between them. The CDR3 has 11 residues. Germline CDR1 is MDHEN and CDR2 is SYDVKM. The CDR3 DNA follows: TGTGCCAGCAGCCCTCGCACTGAAGCTTTCTTT. Residues: CASSPRTEAFF.

The genes are TRBV7-9 and TRBJ2-7, with 10 positions matching TRBD1. The V gene's germline CDR1 is SEHNR and CDR2 FQNEAQ (reference sequence). With 5 bases clipped from V and 2 bases from J, the junction kept 6 bases outside the gene matches. This CDR3 is 15 amino acids long. This CDR3 reads CASSNDRGLPYEQYF. CDR3 DNA: TGTGCCAGCAGCAATGACAGGGGGCTTCCCTACGAGCAGTACTTC.

The genes are TRBV5-1 and TRBJ1-2, with D possibly being TRBD1 (5 bases). With 3 bases removed from V and 0 bases from J, the gap between germline ends came to 21 bases. CDR1 and CDR2 from the germline V gene are SGHRS and YFSETQ. CDR3 size: 18 residues. CDR3 coding DNA: TGCGCCAGCAGCTCGGACGAGACAGAAACCCAATCTAACTATGGCTACACCTTC. It yields the protein CASSSDETETQSNYGYTF.

This clone was recorded only once. The rearrangement uses TRBV6-1 and TRBJ2-3, with TRBD2 identical over 8 bases. The CDR3 spans 17 residues. V gave up 4 bases and J gave up 5 bases; unmatched junction bases: 14. The germline V gene encodes CDR1 MNHNS and CDR2 SASEGT. The CDR3 bases are TGTGCCAGCAGTGCCCCGGGTGTTTGGCGGGGGGAAGATACGCAGTATTTT. It yields the protein CASSAPGVWRGEDTQYF.

This sequence joins TRBV6-1 and TRBJ2-1; tentatively, D is TRBD2 (7 bases). CDR3 length equals 18 residues. CDR1 and CDR2 (germline): MNHNS, SASEGT. Trimming took 3 bases from V and 6 from J, leaving 24 bases between them. DNA for the CDR3: TGTGCCAGCAGTGAGGGTTCCCGCGTGGGGGGGCCCAGCAATGAGCAGTTCTTC. Its translation is CASSEGSRVGGPSNEQFF.

The V gene is TRBV11-3, the J gene TRBJ2-7, with D possibly being TRBD1 or TRBD2 (5 bases each). The CDR3 length is 16 residues. Germline loops: CDR1 SGHNT, CDR2 YENEEA. V lost 5 bases and J lost 4, with 21 bases in between. CDR3 in DNA: TGTGCCAGCAGCCCTTCTCGGGGACGGGATCGTTACGAGCAGTACTTC. Its protein is CASSPSRGRDRYEQYF.

The genes are TRBV5-4 and TRBJ2-5; no clear D gene. V gave up 0 bases and J gave up 0 bases, with 9 bases separating them. Germline V gene sequence: CDR1 SGHNT, CDR2 YYREEE (reference sequence). The CDR3 runs to 15 residues. CDR3 in amino acids: CASSLGSRYQETQYF. The CDR3 region has the DNA TGTGCCAGCAGCTTGGGGAGCAGGTACCAAGAGACCCAGTACTTC. Full variable domain (rest looked up from reference TRBV5-4 and TRBJ2-5): ETGVTQSPTHLIKTRGQQVTLRCSSQSGHNTVSWYQQALGQGPQFIFQYYREEENGRGNFPPRFSGLQFPNYSSELNVNALELDDSALYLCASSLGSRYQETQYFGPGTRLLVL.

V is TRBV28 and J is TRBJ2-3, with 12 bases matching TRBD1. The germline V gene has CDR1 MDHEN and CDR2 SYDVKM. This CDR3 is 14 amino acids long. The V and J ends lost 6 bases and 3 bases, in that order; junction bases with no gene match: 1. CDR3 coding DNA: TGTGCCAGCAGGGGACAGGGGGCAACAGATACGCAGTATTTT. Protein: CASRGQGATDTQYF.

In its sample, this clone was seen once. This chain links TRBV4-1 with TRBJ1-2, with 8 bases identical to TRBD1. This CDR3 region has 17 residues. Trimming took 1 base from V and 2 from J; bases not matched to a gene: 9. Germline V gene lookup returns CDR1 MGHRA and CDR2 YSYEKL. CDR3 protein: CASSQGAGTGNNYGYTF. In nucleotides, the CDR3 is TGCGCCAGCAGCCAAGGAGCCGGGACAGGTAACAACTATGGCTACACCTTC.